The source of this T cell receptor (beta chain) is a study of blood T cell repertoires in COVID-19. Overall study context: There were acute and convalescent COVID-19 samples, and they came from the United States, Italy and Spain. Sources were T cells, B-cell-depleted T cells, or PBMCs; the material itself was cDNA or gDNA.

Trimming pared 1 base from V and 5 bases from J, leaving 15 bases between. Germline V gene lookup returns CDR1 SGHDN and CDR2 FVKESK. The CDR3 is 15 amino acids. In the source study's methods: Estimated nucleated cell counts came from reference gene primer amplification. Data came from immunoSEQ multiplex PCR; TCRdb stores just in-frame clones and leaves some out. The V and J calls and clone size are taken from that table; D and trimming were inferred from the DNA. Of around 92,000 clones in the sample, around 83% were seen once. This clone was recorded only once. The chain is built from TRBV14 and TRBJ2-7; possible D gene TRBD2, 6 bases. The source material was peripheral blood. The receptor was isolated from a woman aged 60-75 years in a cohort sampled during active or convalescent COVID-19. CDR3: CASSQVEGLRDEQYF. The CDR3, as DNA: TGTGCCAGCAGCCAAGTGGAGGGGCTCCGAGACGAGCAGTACTTC. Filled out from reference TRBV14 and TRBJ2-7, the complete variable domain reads EAGVTQFPSHSVIEKGQTVTLRCDPISGHDNLYWYRRVMGKEIKFLLHFVKESKQDESGMPNNRFLAERTGGTYSTLKVQPAELEDSGVYFCASSQVEGLRDEQYFGPGTRLTVT.